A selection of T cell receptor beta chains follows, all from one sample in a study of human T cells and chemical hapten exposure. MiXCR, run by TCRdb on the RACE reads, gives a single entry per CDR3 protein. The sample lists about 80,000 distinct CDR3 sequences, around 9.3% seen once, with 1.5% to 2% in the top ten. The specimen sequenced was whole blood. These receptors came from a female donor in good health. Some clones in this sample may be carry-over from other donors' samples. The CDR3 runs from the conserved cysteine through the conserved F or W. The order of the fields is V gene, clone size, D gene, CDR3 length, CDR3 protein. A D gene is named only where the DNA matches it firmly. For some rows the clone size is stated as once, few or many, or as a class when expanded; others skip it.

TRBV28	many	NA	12	CASSSQTYGYTF
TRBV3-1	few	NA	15	CASSQDRSALGTQYF
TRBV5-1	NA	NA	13	CASSPAGTYEQYF
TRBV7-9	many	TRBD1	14	CASSLQGAIYEQYF
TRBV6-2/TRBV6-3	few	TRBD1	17	CASSYHRQGLSNQPQHF
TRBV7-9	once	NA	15	CASSLTGLEPDTQYF
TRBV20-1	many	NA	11	CSAQGKTEAFF
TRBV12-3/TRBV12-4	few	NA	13	CASSDSMNTEAFF
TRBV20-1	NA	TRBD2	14	CSAYRLAGERTQYF
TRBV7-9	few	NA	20	CASSLVVKLGSYGGNEKLFF
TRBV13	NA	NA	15	CASSLGQGQTREQYF
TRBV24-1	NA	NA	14	CATSVQGSRDMQYF
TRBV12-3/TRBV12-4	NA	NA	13	CASSFQGGTEAFF
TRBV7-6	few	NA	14	CASSLRDGREEQYF
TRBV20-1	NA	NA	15	CSAILGGSLADTQYF
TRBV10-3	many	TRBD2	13	CAIRGTTTDTQYF
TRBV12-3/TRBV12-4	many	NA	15	CASSLYSSGANVLTF
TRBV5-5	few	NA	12	CASSVTGPGAFF
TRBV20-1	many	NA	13	CSGGSSGYNEQFF
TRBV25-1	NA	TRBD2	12	CASSGAGDTQYF
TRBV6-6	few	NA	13	CASSYRSNEKLFF
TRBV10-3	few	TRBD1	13	CAISFDRGEKLFF
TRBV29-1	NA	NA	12	CSVDPSLTEAFF
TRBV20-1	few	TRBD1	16	CSAQERTGGLVDTQYF
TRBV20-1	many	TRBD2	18	CSASPLAGDTESTDTQYF
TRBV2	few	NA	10	CASSGGGYTF
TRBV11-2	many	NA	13	CASSLESGLEQYF
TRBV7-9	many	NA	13	CASSLGDTRPLHF
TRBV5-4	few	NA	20	CASSVRRPGSGTYGNTEAFF